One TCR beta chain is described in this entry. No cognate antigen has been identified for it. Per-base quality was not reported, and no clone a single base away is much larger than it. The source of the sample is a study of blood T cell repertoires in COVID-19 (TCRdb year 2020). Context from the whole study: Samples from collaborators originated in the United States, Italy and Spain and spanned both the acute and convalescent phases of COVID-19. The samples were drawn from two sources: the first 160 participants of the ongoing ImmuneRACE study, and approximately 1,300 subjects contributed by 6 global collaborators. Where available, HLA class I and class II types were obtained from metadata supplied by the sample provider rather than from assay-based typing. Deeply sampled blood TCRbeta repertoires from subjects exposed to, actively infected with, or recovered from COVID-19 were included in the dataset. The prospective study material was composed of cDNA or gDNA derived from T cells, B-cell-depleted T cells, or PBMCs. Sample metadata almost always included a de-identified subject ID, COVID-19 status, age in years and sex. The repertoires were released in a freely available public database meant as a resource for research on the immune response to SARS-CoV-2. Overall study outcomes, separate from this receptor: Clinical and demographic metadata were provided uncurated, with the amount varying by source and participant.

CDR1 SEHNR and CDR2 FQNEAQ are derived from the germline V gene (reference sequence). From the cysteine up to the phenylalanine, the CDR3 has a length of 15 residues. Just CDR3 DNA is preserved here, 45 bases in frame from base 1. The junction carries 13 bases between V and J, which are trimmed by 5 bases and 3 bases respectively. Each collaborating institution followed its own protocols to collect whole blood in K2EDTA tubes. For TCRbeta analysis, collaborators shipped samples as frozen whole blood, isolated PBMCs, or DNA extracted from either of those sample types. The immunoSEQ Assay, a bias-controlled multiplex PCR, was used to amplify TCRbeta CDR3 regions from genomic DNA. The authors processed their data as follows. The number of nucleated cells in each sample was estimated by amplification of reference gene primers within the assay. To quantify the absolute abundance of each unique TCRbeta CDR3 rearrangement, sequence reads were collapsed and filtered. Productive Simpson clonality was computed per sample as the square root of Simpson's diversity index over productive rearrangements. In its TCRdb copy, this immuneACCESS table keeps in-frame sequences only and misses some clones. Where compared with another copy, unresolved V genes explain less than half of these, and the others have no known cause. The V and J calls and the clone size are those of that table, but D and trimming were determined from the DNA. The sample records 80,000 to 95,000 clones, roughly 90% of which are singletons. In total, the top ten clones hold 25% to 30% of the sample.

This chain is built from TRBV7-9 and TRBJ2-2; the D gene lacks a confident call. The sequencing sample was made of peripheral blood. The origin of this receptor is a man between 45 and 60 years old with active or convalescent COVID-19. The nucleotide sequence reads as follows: TGTGCCAGCAGCCCCCAACTTCCGTACACCGGGGAGCTGTTTTTT. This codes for CASSPQLPYTGELFF. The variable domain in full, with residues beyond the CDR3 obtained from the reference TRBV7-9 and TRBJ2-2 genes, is DTGVSQNPRHKITKRGQNVTFRCDPISEHNRLYWYRQTLGQGPEFLTYFQNEAQLEKSRLLSDRFSAERPKGSFSTLEIQRTEQGDSAMYLCASSPQLPYTGELFFGEGSRLTVL.